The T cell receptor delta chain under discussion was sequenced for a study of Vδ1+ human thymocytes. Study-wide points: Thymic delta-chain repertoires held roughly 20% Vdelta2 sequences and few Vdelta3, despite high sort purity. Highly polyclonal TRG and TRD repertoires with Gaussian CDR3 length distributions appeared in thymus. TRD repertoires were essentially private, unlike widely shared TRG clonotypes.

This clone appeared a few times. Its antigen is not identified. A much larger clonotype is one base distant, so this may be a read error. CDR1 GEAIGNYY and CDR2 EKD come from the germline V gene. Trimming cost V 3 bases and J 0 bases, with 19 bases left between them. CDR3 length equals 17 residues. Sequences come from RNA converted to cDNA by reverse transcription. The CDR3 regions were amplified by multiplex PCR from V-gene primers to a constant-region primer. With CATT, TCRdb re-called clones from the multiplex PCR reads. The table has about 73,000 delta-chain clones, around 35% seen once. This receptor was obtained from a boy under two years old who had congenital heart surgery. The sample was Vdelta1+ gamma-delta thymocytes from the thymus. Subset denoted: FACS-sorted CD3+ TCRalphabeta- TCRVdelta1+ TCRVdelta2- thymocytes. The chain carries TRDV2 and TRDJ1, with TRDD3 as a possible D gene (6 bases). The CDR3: CACDRKGDPMNTDKLIF. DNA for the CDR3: TGTGCCTGTGACCGGAAGGGGGACCCGATGAACACCGATAAACTCATCTTT.